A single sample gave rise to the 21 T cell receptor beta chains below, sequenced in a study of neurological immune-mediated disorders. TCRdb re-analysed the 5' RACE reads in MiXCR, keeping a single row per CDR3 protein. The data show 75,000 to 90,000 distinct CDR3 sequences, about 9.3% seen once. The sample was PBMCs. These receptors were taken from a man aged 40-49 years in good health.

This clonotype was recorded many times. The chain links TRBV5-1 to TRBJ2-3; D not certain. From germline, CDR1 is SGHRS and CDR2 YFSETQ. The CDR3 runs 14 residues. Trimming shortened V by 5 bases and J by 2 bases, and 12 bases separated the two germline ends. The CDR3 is CASRLGRITDTQYF. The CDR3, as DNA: TGCGCCAGCAGGCTAGGGCGGATCACAGATACGCAGTATTTT. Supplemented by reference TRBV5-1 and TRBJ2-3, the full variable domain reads KAGVTQTPRYLIKTRGQQVTLSCSPISGHRSVSWYQQTPGQGLQFLFEYFSETQRNKGNFPGRFSGRQFSNSRSEMNVSTLELGDSALYLCASRLGRITDTQYFGPGTRLTVL.

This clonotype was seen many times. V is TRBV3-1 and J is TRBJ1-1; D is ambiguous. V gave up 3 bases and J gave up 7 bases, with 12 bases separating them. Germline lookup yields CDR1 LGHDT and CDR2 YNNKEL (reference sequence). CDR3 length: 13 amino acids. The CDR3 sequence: CASSQEANFEAFF. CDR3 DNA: TGTGCCAGCAGCCAGGAGGCGAACTTTGAAGCTTTCTTT. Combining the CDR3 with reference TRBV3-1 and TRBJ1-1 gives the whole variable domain DTAVSQTPKYLVTQMGNDKSIKCEQNLGHDTMYWYKQDSKKFLKIMFSYNNKELIINETVPNRFSPKSPDKAHLNLHINSLELGDSAVYFCASSQEANFEAFFGQGTRLTVV.

This chain's CDR3 is CASSLTGLRNEQYF. The CDR3 coding sequence is TGTGCCAGCAGCTTAACGGGACTTCGGAACGAGCAGTACTTC. The rearrangement joins TRBV7-6 to TRBJ2-7; maybe TRBD2 (6 bases). This CDR3 has 14 amino acids. Trimming took off 2 bases at V and 5 bases at J, with 13 bases between the two ends. Germline CDR1 is SGHVS and CDR2 is FNYEAQ.

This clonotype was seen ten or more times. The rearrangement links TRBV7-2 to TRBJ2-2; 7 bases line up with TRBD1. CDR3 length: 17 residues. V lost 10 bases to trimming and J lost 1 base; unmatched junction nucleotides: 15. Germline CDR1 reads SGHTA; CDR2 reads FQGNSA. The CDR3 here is CATLPGAGGLNTGELFF. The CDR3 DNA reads TGTGCCACCCTCCCAGGGGCAGGGGGATTGAACACCGGGGAGCTGTTTTTT.

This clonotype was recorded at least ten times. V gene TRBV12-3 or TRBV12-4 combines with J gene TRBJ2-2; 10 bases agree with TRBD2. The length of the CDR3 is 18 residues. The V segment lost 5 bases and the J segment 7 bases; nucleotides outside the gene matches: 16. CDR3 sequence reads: CASSPSGPSGREDGELFF. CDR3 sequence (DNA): TGTGCCAGCAGTCCCTCCGGCCCTAGCGGGAGAGAGGACGGGGAGCTGTTTTTT.

In nucleotides, the CDR3 is TGTGCCAGCCAGACAGGGGGCGGTTCACCCCTCCACTTT. Amino acid sequence: CASQTGGGSPLHF. The chain uses TRBV19 and TRBJ1-6; 10 nucleotides agree with TRBD1. Trimming took 9 bases from V and 9 from J; bases not matched to a gene: 5. The CDR3 loop spans 13 amino acids. Per germline, CDR1 LNHDA and CDR2 SQIVND (reference sequence).

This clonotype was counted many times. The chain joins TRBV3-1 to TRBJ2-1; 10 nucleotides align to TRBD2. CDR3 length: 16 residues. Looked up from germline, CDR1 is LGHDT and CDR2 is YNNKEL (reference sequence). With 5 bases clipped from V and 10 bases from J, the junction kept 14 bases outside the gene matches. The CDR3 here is CASSYPSGRAGPEQFF. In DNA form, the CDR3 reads TGTGCCAGCAGCTATCCTAGCGGGAGAGCGGGACCCGAGCAGTTCTTC.

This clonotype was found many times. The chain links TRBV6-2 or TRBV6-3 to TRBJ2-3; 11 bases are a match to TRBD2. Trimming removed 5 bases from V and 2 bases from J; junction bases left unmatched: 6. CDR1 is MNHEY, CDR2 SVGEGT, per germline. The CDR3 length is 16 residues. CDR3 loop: CASSTETSGATDTQYF. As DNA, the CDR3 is TGTGCCAGCAGTACCGAGACTAGCGGGGCCACAGATACGCAGTATTTT.

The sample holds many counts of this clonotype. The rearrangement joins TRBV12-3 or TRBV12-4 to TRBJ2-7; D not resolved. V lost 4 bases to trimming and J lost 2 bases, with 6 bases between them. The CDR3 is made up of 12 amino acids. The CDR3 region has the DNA TGTGCCAGCAGTTCCGAACCCTACGAGCAGTACTTC. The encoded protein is CASSSEPYEQYF.

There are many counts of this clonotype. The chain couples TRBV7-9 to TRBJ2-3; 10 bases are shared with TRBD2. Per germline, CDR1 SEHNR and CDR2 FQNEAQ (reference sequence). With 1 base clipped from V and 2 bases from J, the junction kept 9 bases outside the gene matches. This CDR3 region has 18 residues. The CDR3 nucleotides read TGTGCCAGCAGCTTAGGACTAGCGGGCGTTTCCTACACAGATACGCAGTATTTT. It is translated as CASSLGLAGVSYTDTQYF.

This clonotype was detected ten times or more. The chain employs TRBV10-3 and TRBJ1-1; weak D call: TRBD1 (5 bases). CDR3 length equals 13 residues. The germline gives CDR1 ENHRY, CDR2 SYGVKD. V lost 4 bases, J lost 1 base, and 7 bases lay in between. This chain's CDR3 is CAISVQGNTEAFF. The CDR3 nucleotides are TGTGCCATCAGTGTCCAGGGGAACACTGAAGCTTTCTTT.

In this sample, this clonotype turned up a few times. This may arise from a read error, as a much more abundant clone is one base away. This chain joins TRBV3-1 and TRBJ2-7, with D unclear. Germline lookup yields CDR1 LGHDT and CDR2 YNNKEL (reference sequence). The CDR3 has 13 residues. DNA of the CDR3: TGTGTCAGCAGCCAAGATCTCCGTCACGAGCAGTACTTC. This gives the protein CVSSQDLRHEQYF.

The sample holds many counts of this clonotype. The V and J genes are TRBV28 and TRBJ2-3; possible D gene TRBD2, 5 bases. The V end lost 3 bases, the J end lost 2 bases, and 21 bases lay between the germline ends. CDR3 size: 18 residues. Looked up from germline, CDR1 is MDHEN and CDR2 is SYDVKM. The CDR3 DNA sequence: TGTGCCAGCAGTTTGGACCTGACTATCCCGCTTTCCACAGATACGCAGTATTTT. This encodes CASSLDLTIPLSTDTQYF.

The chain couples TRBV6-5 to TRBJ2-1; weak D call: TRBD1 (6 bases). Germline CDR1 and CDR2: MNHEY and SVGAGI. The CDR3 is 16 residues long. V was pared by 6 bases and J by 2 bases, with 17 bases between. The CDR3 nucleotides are TGTGCCAGCAGAGTCCCACAGGGTCACCCCTACAATGAGCAGTTCTTC. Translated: CASRVPQGHPYNEQFF.

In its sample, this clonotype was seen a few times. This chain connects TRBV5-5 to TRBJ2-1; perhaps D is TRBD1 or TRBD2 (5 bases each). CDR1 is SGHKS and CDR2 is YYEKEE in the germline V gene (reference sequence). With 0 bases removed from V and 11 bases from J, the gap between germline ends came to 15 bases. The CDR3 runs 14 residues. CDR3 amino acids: CASSLAQWGIQQFF. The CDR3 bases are TGTGCCAGCAGCTTGGCCCAGTGGGGGATCCAGCAGTTCTTC. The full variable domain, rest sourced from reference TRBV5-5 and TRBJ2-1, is DAGVTQSPTHLIKTRGQQVTLRCSPISGHKSVSWYQQVLGQGPQFIFQYYEKEERGRGNFPDRFSARQFPNYSSELNVNALLLGDSALYLCASSLAQWGIQQFFGPGTRLTVL.

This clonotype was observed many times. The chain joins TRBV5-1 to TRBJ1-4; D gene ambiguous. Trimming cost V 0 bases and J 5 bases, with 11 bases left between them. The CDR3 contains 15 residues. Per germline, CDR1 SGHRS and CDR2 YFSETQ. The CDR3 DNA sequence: TGCGCCAGCAGCTTGGGTAGCGGATTGAATGAAAAACTGTTTTTT. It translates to CASSLGSGLNEKLFF.

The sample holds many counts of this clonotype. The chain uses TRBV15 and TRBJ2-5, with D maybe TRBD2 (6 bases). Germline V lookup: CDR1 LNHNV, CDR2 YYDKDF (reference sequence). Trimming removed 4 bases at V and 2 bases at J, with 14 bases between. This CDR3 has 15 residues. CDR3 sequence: CATSIGGLLQETQYF. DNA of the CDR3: TGTGCCACCAGCATCGGGGGACTTCTACAAGAGACCCAGTACTTC.

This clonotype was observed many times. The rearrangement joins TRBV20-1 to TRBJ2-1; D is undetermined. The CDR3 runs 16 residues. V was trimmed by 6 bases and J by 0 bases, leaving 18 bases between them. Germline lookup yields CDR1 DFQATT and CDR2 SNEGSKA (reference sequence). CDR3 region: CSAPVYGARSYNEQFF. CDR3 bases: TGCAGTGCGCCCGTCTATGGTGCCCGCTCCTACAATGAGCAGTTCTTC.

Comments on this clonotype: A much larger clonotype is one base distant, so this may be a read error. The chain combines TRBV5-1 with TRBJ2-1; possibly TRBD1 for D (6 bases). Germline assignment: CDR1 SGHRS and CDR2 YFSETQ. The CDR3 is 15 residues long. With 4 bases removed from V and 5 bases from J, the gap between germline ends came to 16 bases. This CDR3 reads CASSPTMGTNNEQFF. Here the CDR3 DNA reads TGCGCCAGCAGCCCTACCATGGGGACAAACAATGAGCAGTTCTTC.

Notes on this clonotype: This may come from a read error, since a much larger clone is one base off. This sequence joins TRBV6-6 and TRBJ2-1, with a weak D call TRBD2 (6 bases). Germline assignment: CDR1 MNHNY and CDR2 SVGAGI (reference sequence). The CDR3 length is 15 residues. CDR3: CASSYIRGTYNERFF. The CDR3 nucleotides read TGTGCCAGCAGTTACATACGGGGGACCTACAATGAGCGGTTCTTC.

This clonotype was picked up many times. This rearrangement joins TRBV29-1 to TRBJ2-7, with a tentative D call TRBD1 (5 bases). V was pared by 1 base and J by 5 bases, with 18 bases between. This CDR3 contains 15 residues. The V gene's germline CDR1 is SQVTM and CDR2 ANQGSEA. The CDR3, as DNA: TGCAGCGTTGAAGGGGGCAGGACGTCAGGCGACGAGCAGTACTTC. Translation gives CSVEGGRTSGDEQYF.